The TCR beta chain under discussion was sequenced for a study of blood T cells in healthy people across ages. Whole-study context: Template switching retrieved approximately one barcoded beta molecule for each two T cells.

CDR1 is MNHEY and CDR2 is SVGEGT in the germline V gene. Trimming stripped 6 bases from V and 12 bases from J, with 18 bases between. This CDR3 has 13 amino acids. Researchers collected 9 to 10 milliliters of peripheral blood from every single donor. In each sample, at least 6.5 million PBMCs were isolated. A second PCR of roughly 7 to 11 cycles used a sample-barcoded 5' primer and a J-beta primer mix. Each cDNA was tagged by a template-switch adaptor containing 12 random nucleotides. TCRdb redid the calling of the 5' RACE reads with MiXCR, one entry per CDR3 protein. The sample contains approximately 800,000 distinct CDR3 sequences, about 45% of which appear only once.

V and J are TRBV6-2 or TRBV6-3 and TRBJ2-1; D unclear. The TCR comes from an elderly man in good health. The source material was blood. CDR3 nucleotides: TGTGCCAGCAGCCCCCTCGGATCCGTTGGGCAGTTCTTC. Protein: CASSPLGSVGQFF.